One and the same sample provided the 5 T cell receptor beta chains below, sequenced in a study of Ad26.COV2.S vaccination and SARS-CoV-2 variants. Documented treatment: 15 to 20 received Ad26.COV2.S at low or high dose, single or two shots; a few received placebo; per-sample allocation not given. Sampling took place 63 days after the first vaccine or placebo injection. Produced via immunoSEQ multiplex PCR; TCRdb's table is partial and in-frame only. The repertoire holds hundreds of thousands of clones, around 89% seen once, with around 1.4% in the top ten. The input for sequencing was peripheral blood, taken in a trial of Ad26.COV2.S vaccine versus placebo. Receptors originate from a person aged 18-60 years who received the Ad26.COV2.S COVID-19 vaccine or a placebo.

The CDR3 protein is CASSILAGAGDTQYF. The CDR3 coding sequence is TGTGCCAGCAGTATACTAGCGGGGGCTGGGGATACGCAGTATTTT. The chain recombines TRBV6-4 with TRBJ2-3; 11 bases agree with TRBD2. The ends lost 5 bases at V and 6 bases at J; junction bases unmatched: 7. The CDR3 length is 15 residues. Germline CDR1 reads MRHNA; CDR2 reads SNTAGT.

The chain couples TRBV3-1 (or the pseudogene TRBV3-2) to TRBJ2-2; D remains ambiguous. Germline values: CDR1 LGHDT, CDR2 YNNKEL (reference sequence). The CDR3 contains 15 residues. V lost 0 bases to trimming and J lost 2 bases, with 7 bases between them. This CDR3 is CASSQDFSNTGELFF. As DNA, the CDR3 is TGTGCCAGCAGCCAAGATTTTTCTAACACCGGGGAGCTGTTTTTT.

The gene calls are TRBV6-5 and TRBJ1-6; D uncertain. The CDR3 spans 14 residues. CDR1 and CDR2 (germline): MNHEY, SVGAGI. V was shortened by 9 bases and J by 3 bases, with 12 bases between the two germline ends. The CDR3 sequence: CASKDLDYNSPLHF. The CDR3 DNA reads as TGTGCCAGTAAGGATTTAGACTATAATTCACCCCTCCACTTT.

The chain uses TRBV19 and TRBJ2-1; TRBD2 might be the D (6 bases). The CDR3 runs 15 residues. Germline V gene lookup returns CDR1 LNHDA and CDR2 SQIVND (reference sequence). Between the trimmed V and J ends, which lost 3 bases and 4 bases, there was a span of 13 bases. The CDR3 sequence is CASSMPASEYNEQFF. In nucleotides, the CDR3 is TGTGCCAGTAGTATGCCGGCTAGCGAGTACAATGAGCAGTTCTTC.

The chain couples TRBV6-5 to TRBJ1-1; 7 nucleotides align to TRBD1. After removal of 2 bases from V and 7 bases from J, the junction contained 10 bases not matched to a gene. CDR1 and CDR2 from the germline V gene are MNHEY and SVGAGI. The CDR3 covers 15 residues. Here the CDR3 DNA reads TGTGCCAGCAGTTACCGCACAGGGGCGATTCGTGAAGCTTTCTTT. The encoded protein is CASSYRTGAIREAFF.